The next 13 T cell receptor beta chains were all read from a single sample in a study of tumor-infiltrating lymphocytes in primary liver carcinoma. The blood RNA (from unsorted whole blood) was obtained, and germline DNA was also extracted. A constant-region primer served to make TCR beta cDNA from about 530 ng total RNA. Slightly modified ARM-PCR with three nested multiplex PCR rounds yielded TCR beta libraries. Both of the initial two PCR rounds ran for around 9 cycles and employed TRBV1-TRBV30 forward primers alongside a C-beta reverse primer. MiXCR, run by TCRdb on the multiplex PCR reads, gives a single entry per CDR3 protein. The sample has about 350,000 distinct CDR3 sequences, about 61% seen once. Sequencing used peripheral blood. The receptors shown here come from a man between 40 and 49 years old with primary liver carcinoma and hepatitis B virus infection.

Remarks on this clonotype: An end of the junction differs from the germline gene, which may be a read error. The chain's CDR3 is CASGLLAYQTEAFF. DNA for the CDR3: TGTGCCAGCGGCTTGTTAGCTTACCAGACTGAAGCTTTCTTT. The chain carries TRBV11-2 and TRBJ1-1; D is unclear. Germline CDR1 SGHAT, CDR2 FQNNGV. This CDR3 is 14 amino acids long. The full variable domain, with the rest looked up from reference TRBV11-2 and TRBJ1-1, is EAGVAQSPRYKIIEKRQSVAFWCNPISGHATLYWYQQILGQGPKLLIQFQNNGVVDDSQLPKDRFSAERLKGVDSTLKIQPAKLEDSAVYLCASGLLAYQTEAFFGQGTRLTVV.

On this clonotype itself: Relative to the germline gene, one junction end is altered; a read error may explain this. CDR3 protein: CAGSSWGSTDTQYF. CDR3 DNA: TGTGCCGGCAGCTCGTGGGGCAGCACAGATACGCAGTATTTT. The chain couples TRBV11-2 to TRBJ2-3; possibly TRBD1 for D (5 bases). The CDR3 loop spans 14 amino acids. The germline V gene has CDR1 SGHAT and CDR2 FQNNGV.

This sequence joins TRBV4-3 and TRBJ2-3; TRBD2 is a possible D gene (5 bases). V was cut by 2 bases and J by 2 bases, with 8 bases left in between. The germline V gene encodes CDR1 LGHNA and CDR2 YSLEER. The CDR3 runs to 14 residues. CDR3 region: CASSQRTFTDTQYF. In DNA, the CDR3 is TGCGCCAGCAGCCAACGGACTTTCACAGATACGCAGTATTTT.

A word on this clonotype: A much bigger clone sits one base away, suggesting this may be a read error. A read error is likely, as this CDR3 ends without the conserved phenylalanine or tryptophan. V usage is TRBV12-3 or TRBV12-4 and J usage is TRBJ2-2, with D possibly matching TRBD1 (5 bases). The CDR3 is 14 amino acids. The V gene lost 10 bases and the J gene lost 4 bases, with 16 bases spanning the gap. The CDR3 loop reads CAIQGHGVTGELFL. The CDR3 region has the DNA TGTGCCATTCAGGGTCATGGTGTCACCGGGGAGCTGTTTTTA.

Comments on this clonotype: Germline is not matched at one junction end, which may reflect a read error. The chain joins TRBV5-6 to TRBJ2-7; 9 nucleotides agree with TRBD2. Germline V gene lookup returns CDR1 SGHDT and CDR2 YYEEEE. This CDR3 region has 14 residues. CDR3 loop: CVSSLVAGDGEQYF. The CDR3 nucleotides are TGTGTCAGCAGCTTGGTAGCGGGAGATGGAGAGCAGTACTTC. Filled out from reference TRBV5-6 and TRBJ2-7, the complete variable domain reads DAGVTQSPTHLIKTRGQQVTLRCSPKSGHDTVSWYQQALGQGPQFIFQYYEEEERQRGNFPDRFSGHQFPNYSSELNVNALLLGDSALYLCVSSLVAGDGEQYFGPGTRLTVT.

As concerns this clonotype: Relative to the germline gene, one junction end is altered; a read error may explain this. This chain links TRBV11-2 with TRBJ2-5; D is uncertain. CDR3 length equals 13 residues. Germline CDR1 is SGHAT and CDR2 is FQNNGV. CDR3 sequence: CDSSGSAQGTQYF. CDR3 bases: TGTGACAGCAGTGGCAGCGCCCAAGGGACCCAGTACTTC. Variable domain in full (rest from reference TRBV11-2 and TRBJ2-5): EAGVAQSPRYKIIEKRQSVAFWCNPISGHATLYWYQQILGQGPKLLIQFQNNGVVDDSQLPKDRFSAERLKGVDSTLKIQPAKLEDSAVYLCDSSGSAQGTQYFGPGTRLLVL.

CDR3 residues: CASTLNKHNEQFF. The CDR3 region has the DNA TGTGCCAGCACGCTAAATAAACACAATGAGCAGTTCTTC. This chain connects TRBV6-1 to TRBJ2-1, with D unresolved. V was shortened by 7 bases and J by 5 bases, with 12 bases between the two germline ends. The germline CDR1 and CDR2 sequences are MNHNS and SASEGT. The CDR3 totals 13 residues.

On this clonotype: One end of the junction varies from germline; a read error may be responsible. The chain's CDR3 is CTSSLLEVFLGGYTF. The CDR3, as DNA: TGTACCAGCAGCTTACTTGAGGTTTTTCTTGGTGGCTACACCTTC. V usage is TRBV11-2 and J usage is TRBJ1-2, with D unclear. CDR1 is SGHAT and CDR2 is FQNNGV in the germline V gene. This CDR3 has 15 residues. The whole variable domain, filled in from reference TRBV11-2 and TRBJ1-2, reads EAGVAQSPRYKIIEKRQSVAFWCNPISGHATLYWYQQILGQGPKLLIQFQNNGVVDDSQLPKDRFSAERLKGVDSTLKIQPAKLEDSAVYLCTSSLLEVFLGGYTFGSGTRLTVV.

As to this clonotype: A junction end diverges from the germline sequence, so it may reflect a read error. This rearrangement joins TRBV6-2 or TRBV6-3 to TRBJ2-3; D call uncertain. Germline V gene lookup returns CDR1 MNHEY and CDR2 SVGEGT. The CDR3 sequence is 15 residues long. The CDR3 here is CAISYSSPNTDTQYF. The DNA of the CDR3 is TGTGCCATCAGTTACTCGAGTCCTAACACAGATACGCAGTATTTT.

The table lists this clonotype with many counts. V and J are TRBV12-3 or TRBV12-4 and TRBJ2-7; 7 positions agree with TRBD2. The length of the CDR3 is 13 residues. The V and J ends lost 6 bases and 2 bases, in that order; junction bases with no gene match: 4. CDR3 sequence: CASRRAGAYEQYF. Here the CDR3 DNA reads TGTGCCAGCAGGCGGGCGGGGGCCTACGAGCAGTACTTC.

This clonotype has just a few counts. Possible read error: a much larger clone is one base away. The rearrangement uses TRBV29-1 and TRBJ2-6, with D perhaps assigned TRBD1 or TRBD2 (6 bases each). From germline, CDR1 is SQVTM and CDR2 ANQGSEA. There are 12 residues in the CDR3. CDR3: CSVAWGANALTF. CDR3 coding DNA: TGCAGCGTGGCGTGGGGGGCCAACGCCCTGACTTTC.

This clonotype has a count of ten or more. V gene TRBV29-1 combines with J gene TRBJ2-5; 10 bases match TRBD1. CDR3 length: 15 residues. Germline CDR1 reads SQVTM; CDR2 reads ANQGSEA. V shed 0 bases and J 5 bases; nucleotides not matched to a gene: 6. This CDR3 reads CSVEDDRGRGETQYF. The CDR3, as DNA: TGCAGCGTTGAAGACGACAGGGGGCGCGGGGAGACCCAGTACTTC.

This clonotype came up many times. The CDR3 region is CASSYGNLAATGELFF. CDR3 coding DNA: TGTGCCAGCAGTTACGGAAACCTGGCAGCCACCGGGGAGCTGTTTTTT. The chain joins TRBV6-2 or TRBV6-3 to TRBJ2-2, with unresolved D. V lost 2 bases and J 4 bases, leaving 14 bases between the germline ends. This CDR3 is 16 amino acids long. Germline values: CDR1 MNHEY, CDR2 SVGEGT.